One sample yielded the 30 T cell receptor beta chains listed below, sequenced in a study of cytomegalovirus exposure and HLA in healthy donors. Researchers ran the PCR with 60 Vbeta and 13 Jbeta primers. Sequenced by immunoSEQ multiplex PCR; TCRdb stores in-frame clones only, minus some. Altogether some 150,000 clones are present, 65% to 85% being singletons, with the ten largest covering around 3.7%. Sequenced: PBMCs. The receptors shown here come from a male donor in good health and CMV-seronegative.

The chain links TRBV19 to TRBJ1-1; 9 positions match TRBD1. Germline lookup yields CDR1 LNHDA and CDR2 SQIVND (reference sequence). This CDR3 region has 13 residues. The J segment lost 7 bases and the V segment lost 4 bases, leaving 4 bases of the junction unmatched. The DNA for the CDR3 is TGTGCCAGTAGTAGAGGACAGGGGCGTGAAGCTTTCTTT. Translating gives CASSRGQGREAFF.

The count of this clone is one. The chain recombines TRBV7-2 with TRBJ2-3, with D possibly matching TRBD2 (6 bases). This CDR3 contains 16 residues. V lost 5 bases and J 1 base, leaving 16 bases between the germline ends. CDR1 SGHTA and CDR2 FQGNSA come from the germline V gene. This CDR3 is CASSTSYSVRTDTQYF. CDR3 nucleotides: TGTGCCAGCAGCACTAGCTATTCAGTGCGCACAGATACGCAGTATTTT.

The CDR3 protein is CASSIDPGGNTEAFF. The CDR3 region has the DNA TGTGCCAGTAGTATAGATCCAGGGGGGAACACTGAAGCTTTCTTT. The chain uses TRBV19 and TRBJ1-1; 7 bases are shared with TRBD1. The CDR3 is made up of 15 amino acids. The germline gives CDR1 LNHDA, CDR2 SQIVND (reference sequence). After removal of 0 bases from V and 1 base from J, the junction contained 2 bases not matched to a gene.

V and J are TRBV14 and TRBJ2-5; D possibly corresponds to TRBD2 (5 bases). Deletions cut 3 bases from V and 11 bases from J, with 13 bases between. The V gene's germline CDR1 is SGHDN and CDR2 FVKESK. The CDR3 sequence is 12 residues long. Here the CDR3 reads CASSHDGVRQYF. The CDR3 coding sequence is TGTGCCAGCAGCCACGACGGGGTTCGGCAGTACTTC. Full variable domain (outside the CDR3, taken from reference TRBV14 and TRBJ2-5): EAGVTQFPSHSVIEKGQTVTLRCDPISGHDNLYWYRRVMGKEIKFLLHFVKESKQDESGMPNNRFLAERTGGTYSTLKVQPAELEDSGVYFCASSHDGVRQYFGPGTRLLVL.

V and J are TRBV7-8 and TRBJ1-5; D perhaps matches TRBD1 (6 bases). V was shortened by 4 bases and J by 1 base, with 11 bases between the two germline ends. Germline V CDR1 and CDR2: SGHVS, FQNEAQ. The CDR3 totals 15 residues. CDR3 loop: CASSSGARSNQPQHF. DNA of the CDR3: TGTGCCAGCAGCTCAGGGGCTCGCAGCAATCAGCCCCAGCATTTT.

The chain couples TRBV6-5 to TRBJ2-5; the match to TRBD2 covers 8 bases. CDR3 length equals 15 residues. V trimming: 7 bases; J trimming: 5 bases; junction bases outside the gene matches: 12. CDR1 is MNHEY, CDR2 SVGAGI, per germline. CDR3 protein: CASKLRGTRDETQYF. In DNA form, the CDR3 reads TGTGCCAGCAAGTTACGAGGGACTAGGGACGAGACCCAGTACTTC.

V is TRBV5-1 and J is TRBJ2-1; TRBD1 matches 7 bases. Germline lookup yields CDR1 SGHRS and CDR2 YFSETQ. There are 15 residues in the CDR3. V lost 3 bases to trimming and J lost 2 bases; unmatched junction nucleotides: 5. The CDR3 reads CASSSLGTAYNEQFF. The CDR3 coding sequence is TGCGCCAGCAGCTCCTTGGGGACAGCCTACAATGAGCAGTTCTTC.

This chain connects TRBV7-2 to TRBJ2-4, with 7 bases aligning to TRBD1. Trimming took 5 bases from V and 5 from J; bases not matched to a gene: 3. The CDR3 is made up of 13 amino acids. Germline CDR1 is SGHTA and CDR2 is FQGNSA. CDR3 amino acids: CASSAQGENIQYF. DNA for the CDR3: TGTGCCAGCAGCGCCCAGGGGGAAAACATTCAGTACTTC.

This CDR3 is CASSLSQGTFYGYTF. The CDR3 DNA sequence: TGTGCCAGCAGCTTGTCCCAGGGGACCTTCTATGGCTACACCTTC. The chain is built from TRBV6-5 and TRBJ1-2; weak D call: TRBD1 (6 bases). The CDR3 length is 15 residues. Trimming removed 6 bases at V and 4 bases at J, with 18 bases between. CDR1 is MNHEY, CDR2 SVGAGI, per germline.

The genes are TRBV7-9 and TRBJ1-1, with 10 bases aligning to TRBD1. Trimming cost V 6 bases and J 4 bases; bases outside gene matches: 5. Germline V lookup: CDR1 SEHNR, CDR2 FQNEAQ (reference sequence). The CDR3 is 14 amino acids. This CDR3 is CASRTGGLGTEAFF. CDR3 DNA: TGTGCCAGCAGGACAGGGGGCTTGGGCACTGAAGCTTTCTTT.

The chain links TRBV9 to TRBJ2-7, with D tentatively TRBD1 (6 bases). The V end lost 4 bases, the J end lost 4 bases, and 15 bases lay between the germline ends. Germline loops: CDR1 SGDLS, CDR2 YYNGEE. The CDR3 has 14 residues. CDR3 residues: CASSPQGSGYEQYF. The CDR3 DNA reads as TGTGCCAGCAGCCCACAGGGATCCGGGTACGAGCAGTACTTC.

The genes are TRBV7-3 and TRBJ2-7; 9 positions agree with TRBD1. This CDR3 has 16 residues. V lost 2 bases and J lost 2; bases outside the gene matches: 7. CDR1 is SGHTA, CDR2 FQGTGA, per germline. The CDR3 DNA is TGTGCCAGCAGCTTAGGGGGACAGGGATCCCCCTACGAGCAGTACTTC. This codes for CASSLGGQGSPYEQYF.

The CDR3 loop is CASSLGGGRDEQFF. CDR3 DNA: TGCGCCAGCAGCTTGGGAGGGGGAAGGGATGAGCAGTTCTTC. The chain carries TRBV5-1 and TRBJ2-1; a possible D gene is TRBD1 (6 bases). V lost 0 bases, J lost 8 bases, and 12 bases lay in between. CDR3 size: 14 residues. Germline assignment: CDR1 SGHRS and CDR2 YFSETQ.

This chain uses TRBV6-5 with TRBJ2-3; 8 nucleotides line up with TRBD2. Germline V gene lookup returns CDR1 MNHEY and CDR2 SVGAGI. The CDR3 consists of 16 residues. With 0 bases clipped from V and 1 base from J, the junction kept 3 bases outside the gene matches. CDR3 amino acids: CASSYSNGGGTDTQYF. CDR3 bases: TGTGCCAGCAGTTACTCGAACGGGGGGGGCACAGATACGCAGTATTTT.

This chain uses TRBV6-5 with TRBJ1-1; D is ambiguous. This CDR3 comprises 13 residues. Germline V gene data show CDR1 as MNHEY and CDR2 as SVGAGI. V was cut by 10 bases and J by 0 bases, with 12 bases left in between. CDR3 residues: CATQPQVNTEAFF. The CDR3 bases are TGTGCCACCCAACCTCAGGTGAACACTGAAGCTTTCTTT.

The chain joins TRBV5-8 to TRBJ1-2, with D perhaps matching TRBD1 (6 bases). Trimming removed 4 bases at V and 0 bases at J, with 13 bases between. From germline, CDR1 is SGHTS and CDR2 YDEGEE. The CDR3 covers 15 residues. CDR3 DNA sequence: TGTGCCAGCAGCAAACGGACAGTGACTAACTATGGCTACACCTTC. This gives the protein CASSKRTVTNYGYTF.

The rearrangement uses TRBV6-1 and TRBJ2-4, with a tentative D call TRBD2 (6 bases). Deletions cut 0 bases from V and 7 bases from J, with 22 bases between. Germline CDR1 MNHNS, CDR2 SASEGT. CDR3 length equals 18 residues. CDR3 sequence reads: CASSEALEGTGSGNIQYF. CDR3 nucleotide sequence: TGTGCCAGCAGTGAAGCGCTGGAGGGGACGGGTAGTGGGAACATTCAGTACTTC.

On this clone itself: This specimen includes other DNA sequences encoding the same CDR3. The CDR3 spells CASSEVAGGLTDTQYF. In nucleotides, the CDR3 is TGTGCCAGCAGTGAAGTGGCGGGAGGGTTGACAGATACGCAGTATTTT. This rearrangement joins TRBV6-1 to TRBJ2-3; 9 bases map to TRBD2. CDR1 is MNHNS, CDR2 SASEGT, per germline. The CDR3 is made up of 16 amino acids. Germline trimming cut 1 base from V and 3 bases from J; bases unmatched to any gene: 5.

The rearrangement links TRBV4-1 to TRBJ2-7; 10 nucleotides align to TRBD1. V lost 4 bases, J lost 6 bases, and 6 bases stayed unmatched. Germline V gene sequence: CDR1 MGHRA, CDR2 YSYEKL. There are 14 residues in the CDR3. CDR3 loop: CASSRGDRGAEQYF. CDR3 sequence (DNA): TGCGCCAGCAGCCGGGGGGACAGGGGCGCCGAGCAGTACTTC.

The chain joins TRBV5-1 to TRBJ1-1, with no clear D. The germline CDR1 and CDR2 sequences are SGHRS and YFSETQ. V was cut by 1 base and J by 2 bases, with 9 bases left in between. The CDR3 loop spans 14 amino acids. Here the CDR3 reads CASSLRAGNTEAFF. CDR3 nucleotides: TGCGCCAGCAGCTTGCGCGCAGGTAACACTGAAGCTTTCTTT.

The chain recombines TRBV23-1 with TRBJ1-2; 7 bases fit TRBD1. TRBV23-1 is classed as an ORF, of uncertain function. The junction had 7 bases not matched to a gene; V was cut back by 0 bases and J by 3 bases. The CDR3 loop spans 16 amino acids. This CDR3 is CASSQSPGQPYYGYTF. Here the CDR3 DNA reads TGCGCCAGCAGTCAATCACCGGGACAGCCTTACTATGGCTACACCTTC.

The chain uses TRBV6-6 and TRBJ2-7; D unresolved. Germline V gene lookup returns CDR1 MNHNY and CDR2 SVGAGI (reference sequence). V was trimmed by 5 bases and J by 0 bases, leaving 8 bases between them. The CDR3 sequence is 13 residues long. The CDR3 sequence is CASSHTSSYEQYF. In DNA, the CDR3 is TGTGCCAGCAGTCACACAAGCTCCTACGAGCAGTACTTC.

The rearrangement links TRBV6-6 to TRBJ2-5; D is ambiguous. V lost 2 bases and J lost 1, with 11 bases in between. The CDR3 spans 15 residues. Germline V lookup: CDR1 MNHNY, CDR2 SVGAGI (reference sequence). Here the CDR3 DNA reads TGTGCCAGCAGTTACGGAGCAGAAATCCAAGAGACCCAGTACTTC. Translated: CASSYGAEIQETQYF.

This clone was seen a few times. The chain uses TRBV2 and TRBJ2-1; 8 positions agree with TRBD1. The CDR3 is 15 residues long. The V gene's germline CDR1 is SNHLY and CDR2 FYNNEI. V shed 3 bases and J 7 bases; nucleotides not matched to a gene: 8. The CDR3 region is CASSDGQGISNEQFF. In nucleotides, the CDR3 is TGTGCCAGCAGTGATGGACAGGGTATTTCGAATGAGCAGTTCTTC.

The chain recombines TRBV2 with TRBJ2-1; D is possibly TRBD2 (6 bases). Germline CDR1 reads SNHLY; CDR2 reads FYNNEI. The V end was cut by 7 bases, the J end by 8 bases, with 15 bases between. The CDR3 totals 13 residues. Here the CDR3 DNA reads TGTGCCAGCAAATTACCGGGGAGGCATGAGCAGTTCTTC. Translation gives CASKLPGRHEQFF.

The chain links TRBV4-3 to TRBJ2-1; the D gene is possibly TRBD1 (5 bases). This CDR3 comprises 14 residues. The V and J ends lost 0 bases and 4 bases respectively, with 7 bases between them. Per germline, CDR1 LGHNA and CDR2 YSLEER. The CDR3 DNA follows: TGCGCCAGCAGCCAAGATCAGGGATACAATGAGCAGTTCTTC. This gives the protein CASSQDQGYNEQFF.

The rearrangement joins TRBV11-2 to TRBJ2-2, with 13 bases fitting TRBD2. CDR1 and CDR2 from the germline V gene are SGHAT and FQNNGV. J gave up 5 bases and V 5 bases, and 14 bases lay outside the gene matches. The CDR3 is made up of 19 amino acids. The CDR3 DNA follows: TGTGCCAGCAGCATAAATCCGGGACTAGCGGGATCTGGGACCGGGGAGCTGTTTTTT. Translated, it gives CASSINPGLAGSGTGELFF.

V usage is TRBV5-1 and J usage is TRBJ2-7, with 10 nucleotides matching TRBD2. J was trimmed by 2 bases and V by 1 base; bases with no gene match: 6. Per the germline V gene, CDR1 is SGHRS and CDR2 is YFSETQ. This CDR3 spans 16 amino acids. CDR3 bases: TGCGCCAGCAGCTTGAGTCTAGCGGGAGCCGCCTACGAGCAGTACTTC. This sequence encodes CASSLSLAGAAYEQYF.

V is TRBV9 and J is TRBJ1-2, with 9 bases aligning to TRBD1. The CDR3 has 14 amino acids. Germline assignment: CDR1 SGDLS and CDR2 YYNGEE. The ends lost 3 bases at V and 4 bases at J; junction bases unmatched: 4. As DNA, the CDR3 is TGTGCCAGCAGCGGAAACAGGGGGCTCTATGGCTACACCTTC. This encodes CASSGNRGLYGYTF.

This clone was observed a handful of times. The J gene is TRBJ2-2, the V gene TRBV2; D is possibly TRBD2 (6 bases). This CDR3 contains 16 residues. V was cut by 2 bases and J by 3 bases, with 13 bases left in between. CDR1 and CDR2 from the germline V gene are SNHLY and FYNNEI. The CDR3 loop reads CASSEWAAGDTGELFF. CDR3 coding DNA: TGTGCCAGCAGTGAATGGGCAGCGGGTGACACCGGGGAGCTGTTTTTT. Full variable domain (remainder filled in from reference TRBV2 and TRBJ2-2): EPEVTQTPSHQVTQMGQEVILRCVPISNHLYFYWYRQILGQKVEFLVSFYNNEISEKSEIFDDQFSVERPDGSNFTLKIRSTKLEDSAMYFCASSEWAAGDTGELFFGEGSRLTVL.